The 3 T cell receptor beta chains in this list originate from one sample, sequenced in a study of Graves' ophthalmopathy and Graves' hyperthyroidism (dated by TCRdb to 2017 to 2018). TCRdb lists the instrument as Illumina HiSeq 2000. For repertoire sequencing, the TCR beta CDR3 regions were amplified from RNA transcripts. HTBI primers and the Qiagen OneStep RT-PCR kit were used in a first-round RT-PCR, which was followed by a second-round multiplex PCR, size selection and purification. TCRdb took the public reads, trimmed them with fastp at Q25, ran MiXCR for clone calling and kept in-frame beta chains. Entries are consolidated by CDR3 protein sequence, retaining the most common genes and DNA. For this sample there are over a million distinct CDR3 sequences; around a third appear just once. The top ten constitute 11% of the sample. Source material: peripheral blood or thyroid tissue (not recorded which). All receptors come from an adult man with Graves' hyperthyroidism.

The chain joins TRBV20-1 to TRBJ2-2; 9 nucleotides agree with TRBD1. Germline V CDR1 and CDR2: DFQATT, SNEGSKA (reference sequence). CDR3 length: 13 residues. V was pared by 3 bases and J by 7 bases, with 3 bases of the junction left unmatched. The CDR3 is CSARGQGFGELFF. The CDR3 bases are TGCAGTGCTAGGGGACAGGGATTCGGGGAGCTGTTTTTT.

This clonotype was observed a few times. The genes are TRBV12-3 or TRBV12-4 and TRBJ2-7; 7 bases line up with TRBD2. V lost 1 base to trimming and J lost 7 bases; unmatched junction nucleotides: 10. The CDR3 loop spans 15 amino acids. The CDR3 DNA is TGTGCCAGCAGTTTAGAAGGACTAGTGGAACTTGAGCAGTACTTC. It encodes CASSLEGLVELEQYF.

This clonotype has a count of ten or more. The genes are TRBV2 and TRBJ1-6; 8 bases fit TRBD1. The V gene end was trimmed by 3 bases and the J gene end by 7 bases; junction bases not matched to a gene: 2. The length of the CDR3 is 14 residues. Germline V gene data show CDR1 as SNHLY and CDR2 as FYNNEI. Here the CDR3 DNA reads TGTGCCAGCAGTGATGACAGGGGAAATTCACCCCTCCACTTT. It codes for CASSDDRGNSPLHF.